The present T cell receptor beta chain was sequenced within a study of cytomegalovirus exposure and HLA in healthy donors (dated by TCRdb to the late 2010s). As for the study more broadly: According to an earlier analysis of 450 to 650 of the donors, about 190 million T cells yielded some 110 million unique TCR beta sequences and roughly 280 Gb of sequence data. Rather than drawing on any new phenotypic data, the later analysis identified candidate immune exposures from TCR beta sequences and the way those sequences occurred across donors. The study used immunosequencing to profile the T cell repertoires of about 670 subjects and linked those repertoires to cytomegalovirus serostatus. Among the roughly 400 genotyped donors, approximately 81% belonged to the genetic ancestry cluster associated with self-reported Caucasian donors. Five DR-DQ haplotypes were handled as single units for association and clustering, since linkage in the cohort was strong. A later analysis re-examined previously published TCR beta repertoires from about 700 donors and added high-resolution HLA genotyping to investigate patterns of TCR occurrence. The study aimed to test whether cataloging public T cell receptors could reveal signatures of past pathogen exposure. The number of donors typed differed by locus, with 629-630 for A, B, C, DRB1 and DQB1, about 500 for DQA1, 600 to 610 for DPA1, and 400 to 490 for DPB1. Among about 370 genotyped donors of the cohort, an average of roughly 230,000 unique TCR beta nucleotide sequences was sequenced per donor, of which roughly 18% were non-productive. A later genetic analysis took genome-wide SNP genotypes for about 55% of the 666 donors and used that subset as a discovery cohort. HLA typing included class I and class II loci at four-digit resolution. Roughly 310 gigabases of sequencing data and roughly 90 million unique TCR sequences were included in an early release covering over 600 HLA-typed donors. An earlier analysis of some 500 of the donors used high-throughput TCR beta sequencing to judge whether each TCR beta V gene segment behaved as functional or pseudogenic. High-throughput TCR immunosequencing, statistical association of individual TCRs with disease status, and machine learning were combined to predict cytomegalovirus infection status. Donor age, sex, ethnicity and CMV serostatus were compiled alongside the repertoire data. In addition to the first cohort of 666 subjects, a separate validation cohort of around 110 different subjects was used. All discovery cohort repertoires had been generated using a single sequencing platform. On the study overall, not on this receptor specifically: A further reported finding was that TCR beta sequences accurately predicted the HLA-A and HLA-B alleles for most subjects in the first cohort. The authors suggested that the approach could potentially be generalized to other disease states and immunological phenotypes. The classifier was reported to diagnose cytomegalovirus status with high specificity and sensitivity in both the original and validation cohorts. Some IMGT-functional V segments, including TRBV6-2 and TRBV6-3, could not be distinguished by the 87-base-pair reads and were therefore excluded. Because HLA typing was unavailable for some donors at each locus, only the typed subset was used in association tests. A later genetic analysis reported fewer N-insertions in productive TCRs among donors in an Asian-associated ancestry cluster than the approximately 670-donor mean. Immune exposure information for the cohort was limited to CMV serostatus. A later analysis found that TCR association rates varied across HLA loci, with DRB1 alleles showing the most associated TCRs and HLA-C alleles the fewest. Linkage disequilibrium might explain the correlated functional status among segregating V segments, but an unknown experimental factor could not be excluded. In a later analysis, HLA-associated TCR beta chains showed more clonal expansion and lower generation probabilities than non-associated chains that were equally common. A later analysis associated 16,951 TCR beta sequences with specific HLA alleles at a false discovery rate of 0.05. A total of 150 to 200 TCR beta chains were listed by the study as associated with cytomegalovirus. In vitro tests confirmed that a few of the cytomegalovirus-associated TCR beta chains recognize cytomegalovirus antigens. The sequencing pipeline was judged likely to have produced a cluster of highly shared sequence variants as a technical artifact. A later analysis found that most CMV-associated TCR beta chains appeared HLA-restricted, with HLA associations seemingly driven largely by CMV exposure. When HLA alleles, especially DR and DQ, strongly co-occurred, attributing TCR associations to individual alleles was difficult. A later analysis reported that several top co-occurrence clusters appeared linked to parvovirus B19, influenza, CMV and Epstein-Barr virus. Most TCR sequences were observed very rarely across donors, whereas some public TCRs were present in many individuals. The earlier analysis of approximately 540 of the donors excluded roughly 16 rarely observed V segments, including chromosome 9 orphons, because counts were too low. In a later genetic analysis, a missense DCLRE1C variant was associated with V-gene and J-gene trimming of TCR beta chains, and the association was replicated in an independent cohort. Roughly uniform sequencing depth across donors was assumed in presence/absence analyses, although this assumption may not hold. In an earlier analysis of approximately 590 of the donors, most TCR beta V segments were observed in productive rearrangements about 87% or about 30% of the time, broadly matching IMGT annotations. Only TCR beta chains were sequenced in this cohort, and the absence of alpha or paired-chain data limited detectable features.

The library was produced with the immunoSEQ multiplex PCR assay. For the multiplex PCR, a mixture combining 60 forward primers for TCR Vbeta segments and 13 reverse primers for TCR Jbeta segments was used. The CDR3 region of rearranged TCR beta genes was amplified from genomic DNA by a multiplex PCR assay. The Illumina HiSeq System was used to sequence the amplified TCR beta libraries as 87-base-pair reads. On the study's bioinformatics: A later analysis tallied roughly 78 million unique TCR beta chains across the 610 or so repertoires, and approximately 11 million of those chains were shared by two or more donors. To remove PCR and sequencing errors, raw reads were error-corrected and collapsed into unique sequences using a nearest-neighbor algorithm that merged closely related sequences. CDR3 sequences were aligned to IMGT reference sequences to assign V, D and J gene segments. For a sequence to be retained, at least a six-nucleotide match to both a V gene segment and a J gene segment was required. A rearrangement was called productive if the CDR3 had no stop codons and remained in frame with V and J, and every other rearrangement was called non-productive. Following IMGT convention, CDR3 was defined as the stretch from the second conserved V-encoded cysteine up to the conserved J-encoded phenylalanine. Sequences without an unambiguous match to a single V gene segment were excluded from the earlier analysis of about 630 of the donors. In an earlier analysis of a few hundred of the donors, V segments were called functional above 56.7% productive rearrangements and were called segregating when the between-donor standard deviation exceeded 5%. To diagnose cytomegalovirus status from the catalog of TCR beta chain sequences, a statistical classification framework was built. V and J gene assignment, in a later analysis, came from comparing TCR nucleotide sequences with IMGT/GENE-DB human TR gene sequences. A later analysis assigned CDR3 sequences and most-parsimonious VDJ recombination scenarios with the TCRdist pipeline. In a later analysis, each TCR beta chain was defined by its CDR3 amino acid sequence together with its V-gene family, and reads without a unique V-gene family were excluded. A later analysis removed roughly 590 highly shared, low-generation-probability nucleotide sequences to deal with suspected cross-contamination and a sequencing artifact. For each public chain, a later analysis derived a clonal expansion index from normalized ranks of inferred template counts within each repertoire. In a later analysis, generation probabilities were computed with a VDJ recombination model fitted to out-of-frame rearrangements, and the resulting probabilities were checked against IGoR. A later analysis scored TCR-TCR, TCR-HLA and TCR-CMV co-occurrence with hypergeometric tests, applying a repertoire-size bias correction to TCR pairs. A later analysis estimated false discovery rates by permuting HLA or CMV assignments 20 times. A later analysis grouped co-occurring TCRs with DBSCAN, adding TCRdist sequence similarity when clustering within HLA-allele-positive subsets. Repertoires with fewer than 30,000 or more than 120,000 public chains, plus five repertoires with anomalous nucleotide sharing, were excluded from co-occurrence clustering. Sourced from immuneACCESS, this table was stored by TCRdb with only in-frame sequences that have V and J called. A share of the clones is absent; for the studies checked, an unresolved V gene accounts for under half, and the remainder has no known explanation. V, J and clone size reflect that table, while D and trimming were determined from the DNA. The table for this sample shows some 46,000 clones. The ten top clones hold roughly 8% of the sample.

The cohort comprised several hundred healthy bone marrow donors. All cohort members were sampled while nominally healthy, although unrecorded immune exposures were likely present. The donor tested CMV seronegative, placing the donor among the 350 or so seronegative members of the cohort. Every donor gave a peripheral blood sample, and the peripheral blood mononuclear cells from that sample were used for TCR beta sequencing. Genomic DNA was extracted from the blood cell samples with the Qiagen DNeasy Blood Extraction Kit. The V end gives up 5 bases and the J end 7 bases, leaving 17 bases in the junction not matched to a gene. The CDR3 contains 16 residues, cysteine and phenylalanine counted. Left in the record is the CDR3 DNA by itself, 48 bases read in frame from the first base. As encoded in the germline V gene, CDR1 is SGHTA while CDR2 is FQGNSA. As regards this clone: This receptor's antigen is unknown.

The sample comprised PBMCs. The receptor comes from a male donor in good health and CMV-seronegative. The rearranged segments are TRBV7-2 and TRBJ2-7; 7 bases in between match TRBD1. The CDR3 reads CASSLLGQPDLGEQYF. The nucleotides read TGTGCCAGCAGCCTATTGGGACAGCCTGACCTGGGGGAGCAGTACTTC.